The T cell receptor (beta chain) under discussion was sequenced for a study of cytomegalovirus exposure and HLA in healthy donors. The study's findings and limits: There were fewer than 200 TCR beta chains listed as cytomegalovirus-associated. Subsequent analysis of the roughly 120 validation repertoires found a tendency for first-cohort TCR clusters to co-occur. A few CMV-associated chains were confirmed in vitro to be specific for CMV antigens.

This clone occurred once. Its target is not known. The donors were part of the validation cohort, which consisted of 120 subjects and was separate from the first cohort of hundreds of subjects. The assay was immunoSEQ multiplex PCR, and TCRdb's table has in-frame clones only and misses some. The data contain 50,000 to 70,000 clones, about 95% of them seen just once; the ten biggest clones take up nearly 6%. CDR3 length: 14 residues. The germline V gene encodes CDR1 SQVTM and CDR2 ANQGSEA. V gave up 7 bases and J gave up 2 bases; unmatched junction bases: 9. This sequence originates from a young woman in good health and CMV-seropositive. Sequencing was carried out using PBMCs. The rearrangement links TRBV29-1 to TRBJ2-7; 9 positions match TRBD2. CDR3 DNA: TGCAGCGCGTCCTTGCGGGAGGGCACCTACGAGCAGTACTTC. This translates into CSASLREGTYEQYF.